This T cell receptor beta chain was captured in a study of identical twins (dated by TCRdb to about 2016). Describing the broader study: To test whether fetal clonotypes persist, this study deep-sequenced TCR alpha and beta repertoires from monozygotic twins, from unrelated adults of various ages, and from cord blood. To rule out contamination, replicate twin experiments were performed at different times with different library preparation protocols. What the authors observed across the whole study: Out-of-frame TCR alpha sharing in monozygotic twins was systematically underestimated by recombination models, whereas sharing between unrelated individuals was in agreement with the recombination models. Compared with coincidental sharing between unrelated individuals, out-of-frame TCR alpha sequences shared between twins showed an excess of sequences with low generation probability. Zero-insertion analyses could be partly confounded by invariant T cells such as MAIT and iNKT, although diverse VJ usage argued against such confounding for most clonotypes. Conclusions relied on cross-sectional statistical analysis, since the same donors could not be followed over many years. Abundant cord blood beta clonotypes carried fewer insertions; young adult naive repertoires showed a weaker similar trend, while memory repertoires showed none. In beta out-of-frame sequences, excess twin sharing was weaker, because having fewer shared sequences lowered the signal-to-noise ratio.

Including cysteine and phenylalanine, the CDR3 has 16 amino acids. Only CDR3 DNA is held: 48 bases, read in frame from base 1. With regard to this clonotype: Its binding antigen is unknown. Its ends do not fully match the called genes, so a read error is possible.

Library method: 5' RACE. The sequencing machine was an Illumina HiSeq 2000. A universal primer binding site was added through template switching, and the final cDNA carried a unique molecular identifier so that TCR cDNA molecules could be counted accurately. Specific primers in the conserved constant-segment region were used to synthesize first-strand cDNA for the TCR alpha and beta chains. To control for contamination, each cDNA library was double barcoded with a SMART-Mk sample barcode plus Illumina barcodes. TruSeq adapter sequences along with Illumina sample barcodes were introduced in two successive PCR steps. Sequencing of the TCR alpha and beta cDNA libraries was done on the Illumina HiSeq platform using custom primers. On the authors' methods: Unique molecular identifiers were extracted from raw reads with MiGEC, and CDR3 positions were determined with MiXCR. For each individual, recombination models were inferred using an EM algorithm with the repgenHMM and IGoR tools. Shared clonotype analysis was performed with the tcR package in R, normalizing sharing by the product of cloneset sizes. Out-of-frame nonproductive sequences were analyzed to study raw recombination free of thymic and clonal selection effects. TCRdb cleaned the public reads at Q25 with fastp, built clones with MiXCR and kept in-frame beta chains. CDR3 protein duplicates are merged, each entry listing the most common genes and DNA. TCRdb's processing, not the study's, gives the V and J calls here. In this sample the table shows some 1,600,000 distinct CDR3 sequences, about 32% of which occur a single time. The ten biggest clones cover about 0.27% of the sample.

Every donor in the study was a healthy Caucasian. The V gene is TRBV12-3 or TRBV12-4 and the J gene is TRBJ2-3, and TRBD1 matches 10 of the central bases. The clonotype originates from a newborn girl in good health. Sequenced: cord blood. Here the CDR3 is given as CASSLIGTGATDAQYF. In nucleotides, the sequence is TGTGCCAGCAGTTTAATAGGGACAGGGGCCACAGATGCGCAGTATTTT.